These T cell receptor beta chains were read from a single sample in a study of control samples from healthy donors and cancer patients. Sequencing was performed with immunoSEQ multiplex PCR; in TCRdb, only in-frame clones are kept and a portion is missing. The repertoire consists of approximately 190,000 clones, with roughly nine tenths occurring once and the leading ten covering less than 2%. The source material was blood. The receptor set was obtained from a man aged 25-45 years in good health. The CDR3 runs from the conserved cysteine through the conserved F or W. Each record gives: CDR3 protein, CDR3 DNA, clone size, J gene, D gene, V gene. A D gene is named only where the DNA matches it firmly. Size is stated for part of the rows, as once, few or many counts, or as a class when the clone is expanded.

CASSHRTVDYGYTF TGTGCCAGCAGCCATCGGACAGTGGACTATGGCTACACCTTC few TRBJ1-2 - TRBV5-4
CASGLSGNTIYF TGTGCCAGCGGGCTTTCTGGAAACACCATATATTTT - TRBJ1-3 - TRBV27
CASSLGDRGDDEQFF TGTGCCAGCAGCTTAGGGGACAGGGGTGACGATGAGCAGTTCTTC - TRBJ2-1 TRBD1 TRBV7-9
CASSDPRSGGYEQYF TGTGCCAGCAGTGACCCCCGGAGCGGGGGCTACGAGCAGTACTTC - TRBJ2-7 TRBD2 TRBV6-1
CASSFQGAGGYTF TGTGCCAGCAGCTTCCAGGGGGCTGGAGGCTACACCTTC - TRBJ1-2 TRBD1 TRBV11-2
CASSLGHSGTAPDGYTF TGTGCCAGCAGCTTGGGTCACTCGGGGACAGCACCCGATGGCTACACCTTC - TRBJ1-2 TRBD1 TRBV5-6
CAGTVTGQGSGYTF TGTGCCGGGACAGTAACAGGGCAGGGGAGTGGCTACACCTTC - TRBJ1-2 TRBD1 TRBV30
CASSVQGTNTEAFF TGTGCCAGCAGCGTACAAGGCACCAACACTGAAGCTTTCTTT few TRBJ1-1 - TRBV9
CASSERTGGSYEQYF TGTGCCAGCAGTGAAAGGACAGGGGGATCCTACGAGCAGTACTTC - TRBJ2-7 TRBD1 TRBV6-1
CASSLPAAEITDTQYF TGCGCCAGCAGCCTCCCGGCAGCGGAGATCACAGATACGCAGTATTTT - TRBJ2-3 - TRBV5-1
CASSDRQVYNEQFF TGTGCCAGCAGTGATAGGCAGGTTTACAATGAGCAGTTCTTC - TRBJ2-1 - TRBV6-1
CASGGHPPNTEAFF TGTGCCAGCGGGGGACACCCGCCGAACACTGAAGCTTTCTTT once TRBJ1-1 - TRBV6-4
CASSWGQNYEQYF TGCGCCAGCAGCTGGGGACAGAACTACGAGCAGTACTTC - TRBJ2-7 TRBD1 TRBV5-1
CASILSGGASNNEQFF TGTGCCAGCATACTTAGCGGGGGGGCGTCTAACAATGAGCAGTTCTTC few TRBJ2-1 TRBD2 TRBV2
CASSFKGTSSGGAMTDTQYF TGTGCCAGCAGTTTTAAGGGGACAAGTAGCGGGGGGGCAATGACAGATACGCAGTATTTT - TRBJ2-3 TRBD2 TRBV27
CASRGTPAANTGELFF TGTGCCAGCAGGGGGACGCCAGCCGCGAACACCGGGGAGCTGTTTTTT - TRBJ2-2 - TRBV7-9
CASSIFPASSYNSPLHF TGTGCCAGTAGTATCTTTCCGGCCAGCTCCTATAATTCACCCCTCCACTTT - TRBJ1-6 - TRBV19
CASSQELRTPNQPQHF TGCGCCAGCAGCCAAGAGTTAAGGACACCTAATCAGCCCCAGCATTTT - TRBJ1-5 - TRBV4-1
CASSQDTSSYNEQFF TGTGCCAGCAGCCAGGACACAAGCTCCTACAATGAGCAGTTCTTC - TRBJ2-1 - TRBV6-4
CATSEGPYNEQFF TGTGCCACCAGTGAGGGACCCTACAATGAGCAGTTCTTC - TRBJ2-1 - TRBV24-1
CASSFDRGSTDTQYF TGTGCCAGCAGCTTCGACAGGGGAAGCACAGATACGCAGTATTTT - TRBJ2-3 TRBD1 TRBV5-4
CATSLRELGTGDTQYF TGTGCCACCAGTTTAAGGGAACTAGGTACGGGAGATACGCAGTATTTT - TRBJ2-3 - TRBV15
CASSVDRAYEQYF TGTGCCAGCAGTGTAGACAGGGCCTACGAGCAGTACTTC - TRBJ2-7 TRBD1 TRBV2
CASSYSMTSGGYRDEQFF TGTGCCAGCAGTTACTCGATGACTAGCGGGGGGTACCGCGATGAGCAGTTCTTC - TRBJ2-1 TRBD2 TRBV6-2/TRBV6-3
CAWSVPRGRSDTQYF TGTGCCTGGAGTGTACCCCGGGGGCGAAGTGATACGCAGTATTTT - TRBJ2-3 - TRBV30
CAISEAGGTNTEAFF TGTGCCATCAGTGAGGCAGGGGGCACGAACACTGAAGCTTTCTTT - TRBJ1-1 TRBD1 TRBV10-3
CASAWGAGQPQHF TGTGCCAGCGCATGGGGGGCAGGTCAGCCCCAGCATTTT - TRBJ1-5 - TRBV12-3/TRBV12-4
CAWSVTGKGEKLFF TGTGCCTGGAGTGTAACCGGGAAAGGAGAAAAACTGTTTTTT - TRBJ1-4 - TRBV30
CSVGGGGTEAFF TGCAGCGTTGGGGGAGGAGGTACTGAAGCTTTCTTT - TRBJ1-1 - TRBV29-1
CASSLGQGTTEKLFF TGCGCCAGCAGCCTCGGACAGGGGACTACTGAAAAACTGTTTTTT - TRBJ1-4 TRBD1 TRBV5-1
CASSAPAGAHEQYF TGTGCCAGCTCGGCGCCGGCGGGGGCGCACGAGCAGTACTTC - TRBJ2-7 - TRBV2
CASRSLPSGNTIYF TGTGCCAGCAGGTCATTACCCTCTGGAAACACCATATATTTT - TRBJ1-3 - TRBV27
CATSPAEHNEQFF TGTGCCACTAGTCCGGCGGAACACAATGAGCAGTTCTTC - TRBJ2-1 - TRBV24-1
CASGLGPEGDTF TGTGCTAGTGGTTTGGGACCGGAAGGAGACACCTTC - TRBJ1-2 - TRBV12-5
CASSLRQGASPLHF TGTGCCAGCAGTTTAAGACAGGGGGCCTCACCCCTCCACTTT - TRBJ1-6 TRBD1 TRBV27
CATMEGNSNQPQHF TGTGCCACCATGGAGGGTAATAGCAATCAGCCCCAGCATTTT once TRBJ1-5 - TRBV6-4
CASSAGTGTAADEQYF TGTGCCAGCAGCGCAGGAACCGGGACAGCGGCTGACGAGCAGTACTTC - TRBJ2-7 TRBD1 TRBV9